This TCR beta chain was sequenced in a study of CD8 T cells in ankylosing spondylitis. Overall study findings and caveats: Past studies reported some motif variants in reactive arthritis synovial fluid and blood. Blood of patients with ankylosing spondylitis appeared to be characterized by a TCR beta motif of about eight highly homologous variants.

Per the germline V gene, CDR1 is SGHRS and CDR2 is YFSETQ. The CDR3 totals 14 residues. The trim removed 4 bases at V and 8 bases at J, leaving 5 bases unmatched. Each TCR beta library was made by quantitative 5'-RACE that incorporated molecular barcodes. Using its own MiXCR run on the 5' RACE reads, TCRdb lists one record per CDR3 protein. The sample has 350,000 to 450,000 distinct CDR3 sequences; more than 25% are singletons. In regard to this clonotype: Its specificity is not known.

Sequencing input: blood, either unsorted or a sorted T cell fraction (not recorded which). This TCR derives from a male donor with ankylosing spondylitis. The chain joins TRBV5-1 to TRBJ1-6; TRBD1 aligns across 8 bases. The CDR3 loop is CASSPDRGDSPLHF. In nucleotides, the CDR3 is TGCGCCAGCAGCCCCGACAGGGGAGATTCACCCCTCCACTTT.